One and the same sample provided the 3 T cell receptor beta chains below, sequenced in a study of vaccination effects on CD4 cells after COVID-19. ViraFEST expansion of antigen-specific CD4+ T cells with viral peptide pools preceded sequencing. The authors isolated CD4+ T cells after more than eight days of culture. Two doses of either BNT162b2 or mRNA-1273 were given to each participant. The data were produced by immunoSEQ multiplex PCR, yet TCRdb's version contains in-frame clones alone and is incomplete. The table records 35,000 to 40,000 clones, approximately 82% of them present only once. Their cognate antigens are unknown. The sample in question was CD4+ T cells from PBMCs cultured with HCoV-NL63 spike peptides, obtained after COVID-19 vaccination. These receptors were obtained from a human donor who received a COVID-19 vaccine. Some clones in this sample may be carry-over from other donors' samples.

The V and J genes are TRBV1 and TRBJ2-4; the D call in the table, TRBD1, was not verified against the DNA. TRBV1 constitutes a pseudogene. The CDR3 has 16 amino acids. In nucleotides, the CDR3 is TGCACCAGCAGTCCAGGGGACAGCCTAGCCAAAAACATTCAGTACTTC. Residues: CTSSPGDSLAKNIQYF.

V and J are TRBV5-1 and TRBJ2-5, with a weak D call TRBD1 (6 bases). The V end was cut by 3 bases, the J end by 2 bases, with 11 bases between. The CDR3 runs to 14 residues. Germline values: CDR1 SGHRS, CDR2 YFSETQ. CDR3 sequence: CASSSGTWQETQYF. DNA for the CDR3: TGCGCCAGCAGCTCCGGGACATGGCAAGAGACCCAGTACTTC.

There are a few counts of this clone. The chain recombines TRBV2 with TRBJ1-1; 9 bases are shared with TRBD1. In germline, CDR1 is SNHLY, CDR2 FYNNEI. The trim removed 6 bases at V and 5 bases at J, leaving 7 bases unmatched. CDR3 length: 14 amino acids. CDR3 sequence reads: CASRRTGVRTEAFF. DNA of the CDR3: TGTGCCAGCAGACGGACAGGGGTGAGGACTGAAGCTTTCTTT.